The TCR beta chain described here comes from a study of cytomegalovirus exposure and HLA in healthy donors. Study findings and constraints: The study found most TCR sequences rare, yet found some public TCRs in many donors.

The PCR made use of 60 Vbeta and 13 Jbeta primers. Clones were sequenced by immunoSEQ multiplex PCR, and TCRdb holds only the in-frame ones, with some missing. This sample's table has tens of thousands of clones. Germline V lookup: CDR1 MGHRA, CDR2 YSYEKL. Trimming stripped 1 base from V and 0 bases from J, with 16 bases between. This CDR3 contains 18 residues. With regard to this clone: Its target is not known.

The chain couples TRBV4-1 to TRBJ1-5; D remains unclear. The sample was PBMCs. The sequence derives from a female donor in good health and CMV-seropositive. The CDR3 loop is CASSQVAQVVYSNQPQHF. The DNA for the CDR3 is TGCGCCAGCAGCCAAGTTGCCCAGGTGGTATATAGCAATCAGCCCCAGCATTTT.